This TCR beta chain was sequenced during a study of blood T cells in healthy people across ages. Primers used in a second PCR of about 7 to 11 cycles were a sample-barcoded 5' primer and a J-beta primer mix. Each cDNA molecule was tagged by a template-switch adaptor that had 12 random nucleotides. TCRdb analysed the 5' RACE reads with MiXCR anew, one entry per CDR3 protein. The sample yields about 570,000 distinct CDR3 sequences, 27% seen once. Germline values: CDR1 SEHNR, CDR2 FQNEAQ (reference sequence). V was clipped by 5 bases and J by 3 bases; unmatched bases: 9. The CDR3 consists of 15 residues.

This receptor was taken from a woman in her sixties or seventies in good health. The specimen sequenced was blood. This sequence joins TRBV7-9 and TRBJ2-7; TRBD2 agrees at 8 bases. The CDR3 DNA reads as TGTGCCAGCAGCGTAACGGGGGGGGCTAACTACGAGCAGTACTTC. It specifies CASSVTGGANYEQYF. Drawing the rest from reference TRBV7-9 and TRBJ2-7, the complete variable domain is DTGVSQNPRHKITKRGQNVTFRCDPISEHNRLYWYRQTLGQGPEFLTYFQNEAQLEKSRLLSDRFSAERPKGSFSTLEIQRTEQGDSAMYLCASSVTGGANYEQYFGPGTRLTVT.